These 8 T cell receptor beta chains share one sample of origin, sequenced in a study of shared T cell receptors in the human thymus. Sequenced by immunoSEQ multiplex PCR; TCRdb stores in-frame clones only, minus some. The table has about 660,000 clones, 70% to 90% seen once. Separately, the same data were catalogued under a study of human thymus T cells.

Material: thymocytes. The receptor set was obtained from a boy under three years old with a congenital heart defect.

J is TRBJ2-1 and V is TRBV30; weak D call: TRBD1 (6 bases). The length of the CDR3 is 20 residues. V was pared by 4 bases and J by 2 bases, with 30 bases between. CDR1 and CDR2 (germline): GTSNPN, SVGIG (reference sequence). CDR3 DNA sequence: TGTGCCTGGATCTTAAGAGAGGGGGAAAAGGAAAGGGTCGCCTACAATGAGCAGTTCTTC. Encoded protein: CAWILREGEKERVAYNEQFF. The variable domain in full, completed from reference TRBV30 and TRBJ2-1, reads SQTIHQWPATLVQPVGSPLSLECTVEGTSNPNLYWYRQAAGRGLQLLFYSVGIGQISSEVPQNLSASRPQDRQFILSSKKLLLSDSGFYLCAWILREGEKERVAYNEQFFGPGTRLTVL.

The chain joins TRBV5-6 to TRBJ2-3; 12 bases fit TRBD2. Trimming cost V 3 bases and J 6 bases; bases outside gene matches: 8. Germline assignment: CDR1 SGHDT and CDR2 YYEEEE. CDR3 length equals 16 residues. CDR3 loop: CASSSSGRAPGDTQYF. The DNA of the CDR3 is TGTGCCAGCAGCTCTAGCGGGAGGGCCCCCGGGGATACGCAGTATTTT.

The V and J genes are TRBV19 and TRBJ1-1; TRBD1 agrees at 8 bases. V was pared by 2 bases and J by 1 base, with 12 bases of the junction left unmatched. Germline V gene sequence: CDR1 LNHDA, CDR2 SQIVND (reference sequence). The CDR3 runs 18 residues. In DNA form, the CDR3 reads TGTGCCAGTAGTATACGACCCGGACAGGGCTTATCGAACACTGAAGCTTTCTTT. It encodes CASSIRPGQGLSNTEAFF.

The rearrangement links TRBV4-3 to TRBJ2-1; 7 nucleotides align to TRBD2. With V trimmed by 0 bases and J by 5 bases, 13 bases remained unmatched. The CDR3 consists of 18 residues. CDR1 and CDR2 from the germline V gene are LGHNA and YSLEER. In nucleotides, the CDR3 is TGCGCCAGCAGCCAAGAACCGAGTCGGCTAGCGGAAGACAATGAGCAGTTCTTC. Translated, it gives CASSQEPSRLAEDNEQFF.

DNA of the CDR3: TGTGCCAGCAGCGAAATCAGAATTCGTAGAGGTTACGAGCAGTACTTC. Amino acids: CASSEIRIRRGYEQYF. The chain joins TRBV11-2 to TRBJ2-7; D call uncertain. The V gene's germline CDR1 is SGHAT and CDR2 FQNNGV. Trimming shortened V by 5 bases and J by 4 bases, and 21 bases separated the two germline ends. The CDR3 spans 16 residues.

The chain couples TRBV27 to TRBJ2-3, with D possibly being TRBD1 (5 bases). V lost 6 bases and J lost 5, with 18 bases in between. CDR1 MNHEY and CDR2 SMNVEV come from the germline V gene (reference sequence). CDR3 size: 15 residues. As DNA, the CDR3 is TGTGCCAGCAGCCGTGGACATGGGGCCCAAGATACGCAGTATTTT. Its protein is CASSRGHGAQDTQYF.

The chain employs TRBV30 and TRBJ2-7; 8 bases agree with TRBD2. Losses at the gene ends were 3 bases for V and 4 bases for J; bases not matched to a gene: 5. CDR1 is GTSNPN and CDR2 is SVGIG in the germline V gene (reference sequence). The CDR3 loop spans 13 amino acids. CDR3 DNA sequence: TGTGCCTGGAGCGAGCGGGAGAAGTACGAGCAGTACTTC. Its protein product is CAWSEREKYEQYF.

The chain carries TRBV13 and TRBJ1-4; D may be TRBD1 (5 bases). The CDR3 loop spans 14 amino acids. Trimming cost V 2 bases and J 7 bases, with 11 bases left between them. Germline V lookup: CDR1 PRHDT, CDR2 FYEKMQ (reference sequence). CDR3 DNA sequence: TGTGCCAGCAGCTTACGGGGGATTGGTGAAAAACTGTTTTTT. Translation: CASSLRGIGEKLFF.